In its sample, the clone carrying this TCR beta chain was seen once. The repertoire was sequenced with immunoSEQ multiplex PCR; TCRdb's copy has only in-frame clones and lacks some. This sample has around 150,000 clones, with around 94% found just once. The record originates from a study of OX40 agonist ivuxolimab in advanced cancers. Germline V gives CDR1 MDHEN, CDR2 SYDVKM. This CDR3 comprises 11 residues. Trimming took 2 bases from V and 8 from J, leaving 6 bases between them. The chain employs TRBV28 and TRBJ1-2; D ambiguous. The receptor was isolated from an adult with an advanced solid tumor such as melanoma, head and neck, liver or kidney cancer. This material consisted of CD4+ or CD8+ T cells sorted from blood, taken in a trial of the OX40 agonist ivuxolimab. CDR3 region: CASSLRRGYTF. In DNA, the CDR3 is TGTGCCAGCAGTTTACGGCGGGGCTACACCTTC.